This T cell receptor (beta chain) was documented in a study of control samples from healthy donors and cancer patients. Only in-frame clones appear in the TCRdb table, and some are missing; sequencing was by immunoSEQ multiplex PCR. Of 120,000 to 150,000 clones listed, 80% to 90% are singletons. The sequencing input was blood. The TCR sequence derives from a woman in her twenties or thirties in good health.

CDR3 sequence: CASSSSDRLIYGYTF. The DNA of the CDR3 is TGTGCCAGCAGTTCCTCGGACAGGCTGATCTATGGCTACACCTTC. The chain is built from TRBV28 and TRBJ1-2; the match to TRBD1 covers 7 bases. CDR3 length: 15 residues. The germline CDR1 and CDR2 sequences are MDHEN and SYDVKM. The J segment lost 4 bases and the V segment lost 4 bases, leaving 9 bases of the junction unmatched.